This TCR beta chain came from a study of identifying expanded T cells in peripheral blood. The ends lost 6 bases at V and 2 bases at J; junction bases unmatched: 7. The CDR3 contains 15 residues. Germline assignment: CDR1 SNHLY and CDR2 FYNNEI. This table comes from immunoSEQ multiplex PCR, and its TCRdb copy is limited to in-frame clones, with some not included. The data show 100,000 or so clones, roughly nine tenths seen once. Notes on the study in general: Over two and four weeks, about 15 and 19 clones changed, versus around 1.2 between replicates.

Details on this clone: Its antigen is undetermined.

The rearrangement joins TRBV2 to TRBJ2-1; TRBD1 matches at 7 bases. Sequenced sample: blood. This sequence was found in a person aged 18 to 70 in good health. CDR3 coding DNA: TGTGCCAGCAGGGCCGGGACAGTACCCTACAATGAGCAGTTCTTC. Its protein product is CASRAGTVPYNEQFF.